This TCR beta chain was obtained from a study of T cells in Graves' hyperthyroidism and ophthalmopathy. Study-level points and caveats: Most expanded thyroid clonotypes above 0.001 recurred in blood. In validation, the model predicted ophthalmopathy. These predictions came a median about 6.5 months before onset.

This clonotype was detected ten times or more. Its specificity is unknown. Diagnosis of hyperthyroidism was new in patients aged 18 to 65, and its duration was under 2 months. The CDR3 is 14 residues long. CDR1 DFQATT and CDR2 SNEGSKA come from the germline V gene (reference sequence). Researchers amplified the TCR beta CDR3 regions from RNA transcripts. The TCR CDR3 was amplified in a first-round RT-PCR using the HTBI primer set. Each CDR3 protein is one row after TCRdb ran MiXCR on the multiplex PCR reads. The table records some 510,000 distinct CDR3 sequences, less than 25% of them present only once.

The chain combines TRBV20-1 with TRBJ2-7; D is perhaps TRBD2 (7 bases). Material for sequencing was blood. The origin of this receptor is a man between 18 and 35 years old with Graves' hyperthyroidism. The DNA for the CDR3 is TGCAGCGCCGGGGGGCTAGGGTTCTCCTACGAGCAGTACTTC. It translates to CSAGGLGFSYEQYF.